The 11 T cell receptor beta chains below were found in one sample sequenced in a study of T cell repertoires in ileal Crohn's disease. As for time point: inflamed ileum from the surgical specimen. TCRdb's table, derived via immunoSEQ multiplex PCR, lists solely in-frame clones and lacks some. The sample lists about 18,000 clones; about 76% were seen once. The sequenced sample was ileal tissue. The receptors were sampled from an adult with Crohn's disease.

V and J are TRBV6-1 and TRBJ1-1; no definite D call. The CDR3 is 13 amino acids. V lost 7 bases and J 4 bases, leaving 13 bases between the germline ends. Germline CDR1 reads MNHNS; CDR2 reads SASEGT. The CDR3 DNA is TGTGCCAGCACCCGGGAGGCGGGCACTGAAGCTTTCTTT. This encodes CASTREAGTEAFF.

The J gene is TRBJ2-7, the V gene TRBV6-1, with TRBD1 matching over 7 bases. This CDR3 is built from 15 residues. Unmatched junction bases numbered 5, after V lost 1 base and J lost 2 bases. In germline, CDR1 is MNHNS, CDR2 SASEGT. This chain's CDR3 is CASSEGVGGAYEQYF. CDR3 DNA: TGTGCCAGCAGTGAAGGGGTAGGGGGCGCCTACGAGCAGTACTTC.

This chain connects TRBV4-2 to TRBJ1-6; D not resolved. Trimming removed 0 bases at V and 0 bases at J, with 9 bases between. The germline CDR1 and CDR2 sequences are LGHNA and YNFKEQ. This CDR3 is built from 17 residues. The CDR3 region is CASSQEGRSSYNSPLHF. DNA of the CDR3: TGTGCCAGCAGCCAAGAGGGCAGAAGCTCCTATAATTCACCCCTCCACTTT.

The chain recombines TRBV6-1 with TRBJ1-1; D possibly corresponds to TRBD1 (5 bases). The CDR3 covers 15 residues. Trimming removed 4 bases from V and 1 base from J, with 13 bases in between. Germline CDR1 is MNHNS and CDR2 is SASEGT. The CDR3 loop is CASSVTGTSNTEAFF. The CDR3 DNA sequence: TGTGCCAGCAGTGTTACCGGGACCTCGAACACTGAAGCTTTCTTT.

The genes are TRBV2 and TRBJ2-5; 12 bases fit TRBD2. This CDR3 contains 13 residues. The germline V gene encodes CDR1 SNHLY and CDR2 FYNNEI. J lost 5 bases, V lost 8 bases, and 3 bases had no gene match. The CDR3 nucleotides read TGTGCCAGCTCTCTAGCGGGGGGGGAGACCCAGTACTTC. Its translation is CASSLAGGETQYF. Looking up the rest from reference TRBV2 and TRBJ2-5 gives the full variable domain: EPEVTQTPSHQVTQMGQEVILRCVPISNHLYFYWYRQILGQKVEFLVSFYNNEISEKSEIFDDQFSVERPDGSNFTLKIRSTKLEDSAMYFCASSLAGGETQYFGPGTRLLVL.

This clone was recorded a few times. The gene calls are TRBV28 and TRBJ2-1; D gene ambiguous. The CDR3 sequence is 15 residues long. Germline CDR1 MDHEN, CDR2 SYDVKM. V gave up 3 bases and J gave up 7 bases, with 16 bases separating them. The CDR3, as DNA: TGTGCCAGCAGTTTTGACGGTGCCCCTAGGAATGAGCAGTTCTTC. Translation: CASSFDGAPRNEQFF.

The genes are TRBV27 and TRBJ1-2, with D possibly matching TRBD1 (5 bases). Trimming pared 3 bases from V and 2 bases from J, leaving 10 bases between. The CDR3 sequence is 14 residues long. Looked up from germline, CDR1 is MNHEY and CDR2 is SMNVEV (reference sequence). Here the CDR3 DNA reads TGTGCCAGCAGTTTTGAGGGGAAGAACTATGGCTACACCTTC. Protein product: CASSFEGKNYGYTF.

A few counts support this clone. J is TRBJ2-1 and V is TRBV11-2; D ambiguous. V lost 0 bases to trimming and J lost 7 bases, with 13 bases between them. The germline V gene has CDR1 SGHAT and CDR2 FQNNGV. This CDR3 has 15 amino acids. The CDR3 DNA is TGTGCCAGCAGCTTAGATCCGCTGTCTGGGAATGAGCAGTTCTTC. This gives the protein CASSLDPLSGNEQFF.

This clone was recorded a few times. The chain recombines TRBV29-1 with TRBJ2-5; D not resolved. The germline V gene encodes CDR1 SQVTM and CDR2 ANQGSEA. The CDR3 contains 14 residues. The V end lost 3 bases, the J end lost 1 base, and 12 bases lay between the germline ends. The CDR3 spells CSVDGQESQETQYF. DNA of the CDR3: TGCAGCGTTGATGGCCAGGAGAGCCAAGAGACCCAGTACTTC.

The chain carries TRBV29-1 and TRBJ1-5; D gene unclear. The V end was cut by 4 bases, the J end by 0 bases, with 7 bases between. CDR1 and CDR2 (germline): SQVTM, ANQGSEA. The CDR3 runs 13 residues. CDR3 loop: CSVVFDSNQPQHF. DNA for the CDR3: TGCAGCGTTGTCTTTGATAGCAATCAGCCCCAGCATTTT.

V usage is TRBV2 and J usage is TRBJ2-7, with TRBD1 identical over 10 bases. Germline CDR1 reads SNHLY; CDR2 reads FYNNEI. The CDR3 covers 13 residues. After removal of 4 bases from V and 6 bases from J, the junction contained 3 bases not matched to a gene. The CDR3 sequence is CASSGTGGGEQYF. The CDR3, as DNA: TGTGCCAGCAGTGGGACAGGGGGAGGCGAGCAGTACTTC. The whole variable domain, remainder taken from reference TRBV2 and TRBJ2-7, is EPEVTQTPSHQVTQMGQEVILRCVPISNHLYFYWYRQILGQKVEFLVSFYNNEISEKSEIFDDQFSVERPDGSNFTLKIRSTKLEDSAMYFCASSGTGGGEQYFGPGTRLTVT.